This TCR beta chain stems from a study of T cells in Graves' hyperthyroidism and ophthalmopathy. This clonotype came up many times. Any patient presenting with uncontrolled infection, other autoimmune disease, pregnancy or lactation was left out. The CDR3 contains 15 residues. V trimming: 1 base; J trimming: 0 bases; junction bases outside the gene matches: 2. Germline V gene sequence: CDR1 MNHNS, CDR2 SASEGT. The CDR3 regions of TCR beta were amplified from RNA transcripts. HTBI primers were used for first-round RT-PCR of the TCR CDR3. From the multiplex PCR reads, TCRdb called clonotypes with MiXCR, one entry per CDR3 protein. In the table there are some 500,000 distinct CDR3 sequences, roughly 15% of which are singletons.

The clonotype originates from a woman under 40 with Graves' ophthalmopathy. J is TRBJ2-7 and V is TRBV6-1; 8 positions agree with TRBD2. The sample comprised blood. CDR3 coding DNA: TGTGCCAGCAGTGAAGACGGGACTAGCTCCTACGAGCAGTACTTC. This codes for CASSEDGTSSYEQYF.